The subject of this entry is one TCR beta chain. How the authors handled the data: The authors estimated nucleated cell counts from reference gene primer amplification. Generated by immunoSEQ multiplex PCR, the TCRdb table keeps only in-frame clones and is missing some. That table is the source of V, J and clone size, and D and trimming were worked out from the DNA. Found here are 100,000 or so clones, around 90% of them singletons; the top ten hold around 4%. The sample is drawn from a study of blood T cell repertoires in COVID-19. Study information: Acute-phase and convalescent COVID-19 samples originated in the United States, Italy and Spain. Sources were T cells, B-cell-depleted T cells, or PBMCs; the material itself was cDNA or gDNA.

What was sequenced was peripheral blood. The origin of this receptor is a young man with acute or convalescent COVID-19.

DNA of the CDR3: TGTGCCAGCAGTTACGGGGGCCAAAACATTCAGTACTTC. Translation gives CASSYGGQNIQYF. The rearrangement links TRBV6-5 to TRBJ2-4; TRBD1 is a possible D gene (6 bases). Deletions cut 2 bases from V and 5 bases from J, with 7 bases between. Per the germline V gene, CDR1 is MNHEY and CDR2 is SVGAGI. The CDR3 length is 13 residues.